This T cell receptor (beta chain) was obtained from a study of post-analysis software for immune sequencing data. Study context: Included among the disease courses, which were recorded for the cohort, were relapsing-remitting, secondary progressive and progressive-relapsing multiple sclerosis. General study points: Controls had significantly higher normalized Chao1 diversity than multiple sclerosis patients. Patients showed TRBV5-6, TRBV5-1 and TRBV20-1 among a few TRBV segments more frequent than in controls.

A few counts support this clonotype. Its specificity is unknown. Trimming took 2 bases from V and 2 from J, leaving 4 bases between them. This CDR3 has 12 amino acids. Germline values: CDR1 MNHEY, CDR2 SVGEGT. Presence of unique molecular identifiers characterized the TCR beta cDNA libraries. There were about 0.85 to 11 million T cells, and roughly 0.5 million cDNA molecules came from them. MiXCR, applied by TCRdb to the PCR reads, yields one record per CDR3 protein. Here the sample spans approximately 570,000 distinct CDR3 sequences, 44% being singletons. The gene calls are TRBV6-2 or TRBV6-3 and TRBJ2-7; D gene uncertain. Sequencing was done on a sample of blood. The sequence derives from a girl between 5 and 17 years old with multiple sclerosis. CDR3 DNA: TGTGCCAGCAGTTACGTGGCCTACGAGCAGTACTTC. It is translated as CASSYVAYEQYF.